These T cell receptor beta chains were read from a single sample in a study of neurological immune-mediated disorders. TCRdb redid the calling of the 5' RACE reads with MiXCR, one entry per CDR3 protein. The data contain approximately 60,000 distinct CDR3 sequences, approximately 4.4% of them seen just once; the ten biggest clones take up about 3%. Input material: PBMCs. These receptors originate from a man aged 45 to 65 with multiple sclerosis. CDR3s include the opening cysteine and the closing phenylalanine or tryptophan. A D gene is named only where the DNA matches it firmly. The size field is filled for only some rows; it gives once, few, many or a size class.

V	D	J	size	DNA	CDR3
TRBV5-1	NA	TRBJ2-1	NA	TGCGCCAGCAGCTTAGATGGGTCCTCCTACAATGAGCAGTTCTTC	CASSLDGSSYNEQFF
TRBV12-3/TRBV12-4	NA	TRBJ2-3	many	TGTGCCAGCAGTCCTCAAACGGGACTCGGGATGAAAGATACGCAGTATTTT	CASSPQTGLGMKDTQYF
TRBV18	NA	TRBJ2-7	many	TGTGCCAGCTCCCCAGGGAACCCCTACGAGCAGTACTTC	CASSPGNPYEQYF
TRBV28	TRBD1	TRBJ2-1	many	TGTGCCAGCAGTCCCTGGGACAGCCCCTACAATGAGCAGTTCTTC	CASSPWDSPYNEQFF
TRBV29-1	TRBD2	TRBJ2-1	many	TGCAGCGTTGTTAGCGGGTATACCTACAATGAGCAGTTCTTC	CSVVSGYTYNEQFF
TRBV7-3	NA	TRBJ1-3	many	TGTGCCAGCAGCCCCTGGCAGGGCTCTGGAAACACCATATATTTT	CASSPWQGSGNTIYF
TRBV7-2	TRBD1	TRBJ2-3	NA	TGTGCCAGCAGCCCCCGGGACAGCTACACAGATACGCAGTATTTT	CASSPRDSYTDTQYF
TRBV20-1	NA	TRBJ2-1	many	TGCAGTGCTACCTGGGACCTGAGCTCCTACAATGAGCAGTTCTTC	CSATWDLSSYNEQFF
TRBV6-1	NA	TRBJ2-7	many	TGTGCCAGCCTAACTCCACCCCGGGGGGAGCAGTACTTC	CASLTPPRGEQYF
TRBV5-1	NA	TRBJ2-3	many	TGCGCCAGCAGCTTGTTCGGGAGCACAGATACGCAGTATTTT	CASSLFGSTDTQYF
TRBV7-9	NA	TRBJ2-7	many	TGTGCCAGCAGCTTAGTCCCCCAGTACTACGAGCAGTACTTC	CASSLVPQYYEQYF
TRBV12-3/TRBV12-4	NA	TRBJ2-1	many	TGTGCCAGCAGTTTATCCCGGGGCTCCTACAATGAGCAGTTCTTC	CASSLSRGSYNEQFF
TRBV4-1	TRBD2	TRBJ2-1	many	TGCGCCAGCAGCCAAGAGGATCCGGGACTAGCGGGATGGGACAATGAGCAGTTCTTC	CASSQEDPGLAGWDNEQFF
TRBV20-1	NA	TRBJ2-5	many	TGCAGTGCTAGACAGTTCGGTGAGACCCAGTACTTC	CSARQFGETQYF
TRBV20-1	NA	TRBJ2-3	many	TGCAGTGCTAGAGATCTCAGCACAGATACGCAGTATTTT	CSARDLSTDTQYF
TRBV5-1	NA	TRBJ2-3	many	TGCGCCAGCAGCTTAACAGGGCAAGATACGCAGTATTTT	CASSLTGQDTQYF
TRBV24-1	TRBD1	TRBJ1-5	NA	TGTGCCACCAGTGAAGCACCAAGGGGACAGGGATATCAGCCCCAGAATTTT	CATSEAPRGQGYQPQNF
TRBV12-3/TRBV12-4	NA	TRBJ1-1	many	TGTGCCAGCAGTTTACCTCTGGGGGCGAACACTGAAGCTTTCTTT	CASSLPLGANTEAFF
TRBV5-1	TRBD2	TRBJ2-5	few	TGCGCCAGCAGCCGAAGGACTAGCGGGCCCAAAGAGACCCAGTACTTC	CASSRRTSGPKETQYF
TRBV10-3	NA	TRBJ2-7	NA	TGTGCCATCACCCCTGGGATAGAGGGCGAGCAGTACTTC	CAITPGIEGEQYF
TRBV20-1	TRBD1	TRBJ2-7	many	TGCAGTGTCAGAGTTAGGGACAGAACCTACGAGCAGTACTTC	CSVRVRDRTYEQYF
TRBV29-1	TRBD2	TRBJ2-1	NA	TGCAGCGTGCTGGGACTAGCGGGATACTTTGACTACAATGAGCAGTTCTTC	CSVLGLAGYFDYNEQFF
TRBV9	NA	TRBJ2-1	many	TGTGCCAGCAGCCCCCAAGTAAGCTCCTACAATGAGCAGTTCTTC	CASSPQVSSYNEQFF
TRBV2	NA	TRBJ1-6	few	TGTGCCAGCAGTGAAATTAAGACGGATAATTCACCCCTCCACTTT	CASSEIKTDNSPLHF
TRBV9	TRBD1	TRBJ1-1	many	TGTGCCAGCAGCAATGCGGACAGGGAGGGTGAAGCTTTCTTT	CASSNADREGEAFF
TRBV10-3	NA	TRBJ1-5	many	TGTGCCATCAGTGTCGCAGATTACAATAGCAATCAGCCCCAGCATTTT	CAISVADYNSNQPQHF
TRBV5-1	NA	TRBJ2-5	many	TGCGCCAGCAGCTTATTAGGTGGTTCGGGGATGTACCAAGAGACCCAGTACTTC	CASSLLGGSGMYQETQYF
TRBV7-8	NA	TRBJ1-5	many	TGTGCCAGCAGCGGAACTAATCAGCCCCAGCATTTT	CASSGTNQPQHF
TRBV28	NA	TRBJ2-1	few	TGTGCCAGCAGTAGGGGCCCCTACAATGAGCAGTTCTTC	CASSRGPYNEQFF
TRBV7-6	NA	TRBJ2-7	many	TGTGCCAGCAGCACGACAGGATCTGGCGTCGAGCAGTACTTC	CASSTTGSGVEQYF
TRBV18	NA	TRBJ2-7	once	TGTGCCAGCTCACCATACTCTGACAGGCCCTACGAGCAGTACTTC	CASSPYSDRPYEQYF
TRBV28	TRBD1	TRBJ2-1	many	TGTGCCAGCAGTTCGCTCGGGACAGGGCCAGACAATGAGCAGTTCTTC	CASSSLGTGPDNEQFF
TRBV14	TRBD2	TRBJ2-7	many	TGTGCCAGCAGCCAAGCTAGCGGGTTAAGACCCTACGAGCAGTACTTC	CASSQASGLRPYEQYF
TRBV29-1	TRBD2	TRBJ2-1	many	TGCAGCGTTGCGGGGGGAGGTGAGCAGTTCTTC	CSVAGGGEQFF
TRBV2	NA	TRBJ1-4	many	TGTGCCAGCAGTGAAGGGGGAAAACTGTTTTTT	CASSEGGKLFF
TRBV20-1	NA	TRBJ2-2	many	TGCAGTGCTAGGTGGTTTAGAGGGGGAACCGGGGAGCTGTTTTTT	CSARWFRGGTGELFF
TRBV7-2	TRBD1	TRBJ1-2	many	TGTGCCAGCAGCCCGCAGACAGGGACGTGGAACTTTTACACCTTC	CASSPQTGTWNFYTF
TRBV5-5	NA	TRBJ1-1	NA	TGTGCCAGCAGCTTCGTTGCCCAAACTGAAGCTTTCTTT	CASSFVAQTEAFF
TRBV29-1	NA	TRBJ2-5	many	TGCAGCGTTGCCGCCAGGGGACCTGAGACCCAGTACTTC	CSVAARGPETQYF
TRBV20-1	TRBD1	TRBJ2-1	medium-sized	TGCAGTGCTAAGGGACAGAATGATGAGCAGTTCTTC	CSAKGQNDEQFF
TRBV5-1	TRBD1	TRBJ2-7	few	TGCGCCAGCAGCTTGTTCATGGGGACAGTCGGCTACGAGCAGTACTTC	CASSLFMGTVGYEQYF
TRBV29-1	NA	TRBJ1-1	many	TGCAGCGTTTCCACCGGGAGGAACACTGAAGCTTTCTTT	CSVSTGRNTEAFF
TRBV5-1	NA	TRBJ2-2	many	TGCGCCAGCAGCTTGGAAGCCAGATCGGCGAACACCGGGGAGCTGTTTTTT	CASSLEARSANTGELFF
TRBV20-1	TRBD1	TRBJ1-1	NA	TGCAGTGCAAAGACAGGGGGCATCACTGAAGCTTTCTTT	CSAKTGGITEAFF